Listed below are T cell receptor beta chains from one sample, sequenced in a study of OX40 agonist ivuxolimab in advanced cancers. The assay was immunoSEQ multiplex PCR, and TCRdb's table has in-frame clones only and misses some. The profile shows 20,000 to 30,000 clones, roughly nine tenths of them singletons. The material sequenced was CD4+ or CD8+ T cells sorted from blood, taken in a trial of the OX40 agonist ivuxolimab. All receptors derive from an adult with an advanced solid tumor such as melanoma, head and neck, liver or kidney cancer. CDR3s include the opening cysteine and the closing phenylalanine or tryptophan. The D gene is left open where the match is weak. Clone sizes are given selectively: once, few, many, or a class where the clone is expanded.

J gene: TRBJ1-4; clone size: .; D gene: .; V gene: TRBV4-2; CDR3 protein: CASSSGRGRTTNEKLFF; CDR3 DNA: TGTGCCAGCAGTTCCGGACGGGGCCGAACAACTAATGAAAAACTGTTTTTT
J gene: TRBJ2-7; clone size: .; D gene: .; V gene: TRBV27; CDR3 protein: CASSEYEQYF; CDR3 DNA: TGTGCCAGCAGTGAGTACGAGCAGTACTTC
J gene: TRBJ2-5; clone size: .; D gene: TRBD2; V gene: TRBV6-5; CDR3 protein: CASSYEASGDQETQYF; CDR3 DNA: TGTGCCAGCAGTTACGAGGCTAGCGGGGATCAAGAGACCCAGTACTTC
J gene: TRBJ1-1; clone size: .; D gene: .; V gene: TRBV7-6; CDR3 protein: CASSLVGGYYFF; CDR3 DNA: TGTGCCAGCAGCTTAGTGGGGGGGTATTATTTCTTT
J gene: TRBJ1-1; clone size: .; D gene: TRBD1; V gene: TRBV29-1; CDR3 protein: CSVATGGQTEAFF; CDR3 DNA: TGCAGCGTAGCTACAGGGGGCCAAACTGAAGCTTTCTTT
J gene: TRBJ1-1; clone size: .; D gene: TRBD1; V gene: TRBV28; CDR3 protein: CASRSGTVGWEAFF; CDR3 DNA: TGTGCCAGCAGATCCGGGACAGTAGGGTGGGAAGCTTTCTTT
J gene: TRBJ1-5; clone size: .; D gene: .; V gene: TRBV2; CDR3 protein: CASRTGRGGDNQPQHF; CDR3 DNA: TGTGCCAGCAGAACGGGCCGAGGGGGTGACAATCAGCCCCAGCATTTT
J gene: TRBJ2-3; clone size: .; D gene: .; V gene: TRBV18; CDR3 protein: CASSPTPKEVGTTDTQYF; CDR3 DNA: TGTGCCAGCTCACCTACACCGAAAGAGGTCGGGACCACAGATACGCAGTATTTT
J gene: TRBJ2-7; clone size: .; D gene: .; V gene: TRBV2; CDR3 protein: CASSVQGSEQYF; CDR3 DNA: TGTGCCAGCAGTGTGCAGGGCAGCGAGCAGTACTTC
J gene: TRBJ2-3; clone size: .; D gene: .; V gene: TRBV5-1; CDR3 protein: CASSVLQTSTDTQYF; CDR3 DNA: TGCGCCAGCAGTGTTTTACAGACTAGCACAGATACGCAGTATTTT
J gene: TRBJ2-1; clone size: .; D gene: TRBD2; V gene: TRBV5-4; CDR3 protein: CASSPWAGEYEQFF; CDR3 DNA: TGTGCCAGCAGCCCGTGGGCGGGAGAGTACGAGCAGTTCTTC
J gene: TRBJ1-5; clone size: .; D gene: .; V gene: TRBV19; CDR3 protein: CASSILQGGQPQHF; CDR3 DNA: TGTGCCAGTAGTATACTACAGGGCGGTCAGCCCCAGCATTTT
J gene: TRBJ1-1; clone size: .; D gene: TRBD1; V gene: TRBV29-1; CDR3 protein: CSVGKGAWNTEAFF; CDR3 DNA: TGCAGCGTTGGAAAGGGGGCATGGAACACTGAAGCTTTCTTT
J gene: TRBJ1-1; clone size: few; D gene: .; V gene: TRBV7-9; CDR3 protein: CASSASEAFF; CDR3 DNA: TGTGCCAGCAGCGCTAGTGAAGCTTTCTTT
J gene: TRBJ2-1; clone size: .; D gene: TRBD2; V gene: TRBV19; CDR3 protein: CASSARTSGSPTTYNEQFF; CDR3 DNA: TGTGCCAGTAGTGCTAGGACTAGCGGGAGTCCTACCACCTACAATGAGCAGTTCTTC
J gene: TRBJ2-5; clone size: .; D gene: .; V gene: TRBV15; CDR3 protein: CATSREIETQYF; CDR3 DNA: TGTGCCACCAGCAGAGAAATAGAGACCCAGTACTTC
J gene: TRBJ2-2; clone size: few; D gene: .; V gene: TRBV6-5; CDR3 protein: CASSPGGTGELFF; CDR3 DNA: TGTGCCAGCAGTCCCGGGGGCACCGGGGAGCTGTTTTTT
J gene: TRBJ2-7; clone size: .; D gene: .; V gene: TRBV5-1; CDR3 protein: CASSSRVSSSYEQYF; CDR3 DNA: TGCGCCAGCAGCTCCCGGGTCTCCAGCTCCTACGAGCAGTACTTC
J gene: TRBJ2-1; clone size: .; D gene: TRBD2; V gene: TRBV7-9; CDR3 protein: CAGEGIYLNEQFF; CDR3 DNA: TGTGCCGGGGAGGGGATTTACCTAAATGAGCAGTTCTTC
J gene: TRBJ2-1; clone size: .; D gene: TRBD1; V gene: TRBV28; CDR3 protein: CASSSRGQDSYNEQFF; CDR3 DNA: TGTGCCAGCAGTTCCCGGGGACAGGATTCCTACAATGAGCAGTTCTTC
J gene: TRBJ2-1; clone size: .; D gene: .; V gene: TRBV4-1; CDR3 protein: CASSQGVLSEQFF; CDR3 DNA: TGCGCCAGCAGCCAAGGGGTGTTAAGTGAGCAGTTCTTC
J gene: TRBJ2-7; clone size: .; D gene: TRBD1; V gene: TRBV6-6; CDR3 protein: CASSYQGVQGYEQYF; CDR3 DNA: TGTGCCAGCAGTTACCAGGGGGTTCAAGGATACGAGCAGTACTTC
J gene: TRBJ1-1; clone size: once; D gene: .; V gene: TRBV29-1; CDR3 protein: CSVEGGLGTEAFF; CDR3 DNA: TGCAGCGTTGAAGGGGGGCTAGGCACTGAAGCTTTCTTT